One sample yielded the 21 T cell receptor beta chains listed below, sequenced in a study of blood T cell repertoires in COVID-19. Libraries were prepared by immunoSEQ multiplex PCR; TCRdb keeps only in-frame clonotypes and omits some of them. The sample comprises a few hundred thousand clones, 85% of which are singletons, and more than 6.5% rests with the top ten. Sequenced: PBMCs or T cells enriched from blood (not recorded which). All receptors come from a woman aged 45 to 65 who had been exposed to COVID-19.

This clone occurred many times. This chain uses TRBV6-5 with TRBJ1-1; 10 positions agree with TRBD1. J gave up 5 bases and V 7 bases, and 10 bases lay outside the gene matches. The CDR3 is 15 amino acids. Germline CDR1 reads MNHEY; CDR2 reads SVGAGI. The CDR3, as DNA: TGTGCCAGCAAAAGAAGCGGGACAGGGGAGACTGAAGCTTTCTTT. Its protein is CASKRSGTGETEAFF.

The CDR3: CASSYSAGDRSPLHF. Here the CDR3 DNA reads TGTGCCAGCAGTTACTCCGCGGGAGATAGATCACCCCTCCACTTT. The chain uses TRBV6-5 and TRBJ1-6; D is ambiguous. CDR1 is MNHEY and CDR2 is SVGAGI in the germline V gene. The CDR3 sequence is 15 residues long. The V end lost 0 bases, the J end lost 10 bases, and 13 bases lay between the germline ends.

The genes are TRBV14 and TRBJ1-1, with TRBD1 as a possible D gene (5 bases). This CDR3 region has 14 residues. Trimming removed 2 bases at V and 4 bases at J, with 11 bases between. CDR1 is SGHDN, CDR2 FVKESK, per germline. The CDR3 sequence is CASSQRGIGTEAFF. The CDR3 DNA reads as TGTGCCAGCAGCCAAAGGGGCATCGGCACTGAAGCTTTCTTT.

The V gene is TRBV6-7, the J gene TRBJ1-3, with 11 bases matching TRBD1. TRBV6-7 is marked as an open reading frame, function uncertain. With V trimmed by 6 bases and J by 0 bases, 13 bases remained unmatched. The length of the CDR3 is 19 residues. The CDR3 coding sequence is TGTGCCAGCAGCCTATTCCGGGACAGGGGGACGGTCTCTGGAAACACCATATATTTT. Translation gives CASSLFRDRGTVSGNTIYF.

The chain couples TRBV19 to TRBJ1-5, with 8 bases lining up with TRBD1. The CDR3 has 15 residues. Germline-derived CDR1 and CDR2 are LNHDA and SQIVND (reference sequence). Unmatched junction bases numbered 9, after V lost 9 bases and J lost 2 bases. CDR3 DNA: TGTGCCAGCATCGACAGGGGTTTAGGCAATCAGCCCCAGCATTTT. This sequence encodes CASIDRGLGNQPQHF.

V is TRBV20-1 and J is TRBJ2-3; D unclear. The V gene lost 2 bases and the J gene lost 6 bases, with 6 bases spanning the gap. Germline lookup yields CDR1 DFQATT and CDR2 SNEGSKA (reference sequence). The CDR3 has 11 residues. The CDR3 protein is CSARHQDTQYF. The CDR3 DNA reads TGCAGTGCTAGACACCAGGATACGCAGTATTTT.

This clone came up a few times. The CDR3 loop reads CASCAGTGTGNTIYF. The DNA for the CDR3 is TGTGCCAGCTGCGCCGGGACAGGAACTGGAAACACCATATATTTT. This chain links TRBV11-1 with TRBJ1-3, with TRBD1 matching 8 bases. The germline CDR1 and CDR2 sequences are SGHAT and FQDESV (reference sequence). J was trimmed by 2 bases and V by 8 bases; bases with no gene match: 8. CDR3 length: 15 residues.

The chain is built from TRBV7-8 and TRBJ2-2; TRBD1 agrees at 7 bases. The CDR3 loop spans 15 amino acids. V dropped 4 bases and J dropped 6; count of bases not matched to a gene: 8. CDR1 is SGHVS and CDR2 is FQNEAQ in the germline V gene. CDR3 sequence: CASSSRGLISGELFF. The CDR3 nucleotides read TGTGCCAGCAGCTCTAGGGGGCTGATATCCGGGGAGCTGTTTTTT.

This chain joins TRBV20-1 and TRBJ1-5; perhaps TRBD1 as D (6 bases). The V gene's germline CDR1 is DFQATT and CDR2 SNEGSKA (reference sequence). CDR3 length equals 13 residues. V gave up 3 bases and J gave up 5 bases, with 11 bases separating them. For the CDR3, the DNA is TGCAGTGCTAGTATTCAGGGGTATCAGCCCCAGCATTTT. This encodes CSASIQGYQPQHF.

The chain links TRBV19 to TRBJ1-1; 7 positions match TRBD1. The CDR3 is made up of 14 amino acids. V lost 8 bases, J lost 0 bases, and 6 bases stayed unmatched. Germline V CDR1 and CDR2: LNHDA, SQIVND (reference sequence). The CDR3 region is CASHRDSMNTEAFF. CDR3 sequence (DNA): TGTGCCAGTCACAGGGACAGTATGAACACTGAAGCTTTCTTT.

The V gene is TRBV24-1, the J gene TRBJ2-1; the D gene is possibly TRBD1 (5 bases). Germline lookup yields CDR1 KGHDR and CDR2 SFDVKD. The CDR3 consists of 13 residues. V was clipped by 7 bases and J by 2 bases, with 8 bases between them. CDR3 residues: CATRGEPYNEQFF. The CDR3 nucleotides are TGTGCCACCAGAGGGGAACCCTACAATGAGCAGTTCTTC.

CDR3 sequence (DNA): TGTGCCAGCAGCTCGGTACTTAACAATTCACCCCTCCACTTT. Amino acid sequence: CASSSVLNNSPLHF. The chain uses TRBV7-2 and TRBJ1-6; D gene ambiguous. Trimming pared 4 bases from V and 7 bases from J, leaving 11 bases between. Germline V lookup: CDR1 SGHTA, CDR2 FQGNSA. The CDR3 sequence is 14 residues long.

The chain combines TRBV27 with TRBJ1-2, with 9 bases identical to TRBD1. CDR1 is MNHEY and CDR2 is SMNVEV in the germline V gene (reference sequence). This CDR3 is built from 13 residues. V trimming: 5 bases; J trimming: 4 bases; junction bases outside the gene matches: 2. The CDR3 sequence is CASSRTGVYGYTF. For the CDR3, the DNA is TGTGCCAGCAGTCGGACAGGGGTCTATGGCTACACCTTC.

The CDR3 bases are TGTGCCAGCAGCACCGGCACAGGGAACTATGGCTACACCTTC. This codes for CASSTGTGNYGYTF. The chain uses TRBV5-6 and TRBJ1-2; D perhaps matches TRBD1 (6 bases). V was trimmed by 4 bases and J by 2 bases, leaving 12 bases between them. Germline V lookup: CDR1 SGHDT, CDR2 YYEEEE. The CDR3 spans 14 residues. Together with reference TRBV5-6 and TRBJ1-2, the CDR3 gives the full variable domain: DAGVTQSPTHLIKTRGQQVTLRCSPKSGHDTVSWYQQALGQGPQFIFQYYEEEERQRGNFPDRFSGHQFPNYSSELNVNALLLGDSALYLCASSTGTGNYGYTFGSGTRLTVV.

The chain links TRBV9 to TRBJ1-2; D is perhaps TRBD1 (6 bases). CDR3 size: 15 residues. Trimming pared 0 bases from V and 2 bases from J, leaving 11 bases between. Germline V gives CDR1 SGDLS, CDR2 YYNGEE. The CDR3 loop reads CASSVGSQGNYGYTF. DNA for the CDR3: TGTGCCAGCAGCGTAGGCTCGCAGGGGAACTATGGCTACACCTTC.

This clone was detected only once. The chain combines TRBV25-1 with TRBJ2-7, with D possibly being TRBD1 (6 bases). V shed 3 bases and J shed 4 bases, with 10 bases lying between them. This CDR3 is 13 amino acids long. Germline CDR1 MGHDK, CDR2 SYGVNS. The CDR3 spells CASSDAGEYEQYF. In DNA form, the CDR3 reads TGTGCCAGCAGTGACGCAGGGGAGTACGAGCAGTACTTC.

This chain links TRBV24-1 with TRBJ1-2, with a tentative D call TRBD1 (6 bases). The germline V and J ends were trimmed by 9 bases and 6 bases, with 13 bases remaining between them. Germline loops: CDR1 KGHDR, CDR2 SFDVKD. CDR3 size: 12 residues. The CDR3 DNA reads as TGTGCCACCTCGACAGGATTTGATGGCTACACCTTC. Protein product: CATSTGFDGYTF.

CDR3 sequence: CASSLGGAVQETQYF. CDR3 DNA sequence: TGTGCCAGCAGCTTGGGAGGAGCGGTGCAAGAGACCCAGTACTTC. V usage is TRBV5-4 and J usage is TRBJ2-5; possibly TRBD2 for D (5 bases). Trimming took off 0 bases at V and 2 bases at J, with 11 bases between the two ends. Germline CDR1 SGHNT, CDR2 YYREEE (reference sequence). This CDR3 region has 15 residues.

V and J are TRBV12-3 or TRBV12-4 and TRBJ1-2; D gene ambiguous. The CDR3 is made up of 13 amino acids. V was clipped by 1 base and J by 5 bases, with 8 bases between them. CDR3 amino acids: CASSLDLSYGYTF. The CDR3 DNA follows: TGTGCCAGCAGTTTAGATCTCAGTTATGGCTACACCTTC.

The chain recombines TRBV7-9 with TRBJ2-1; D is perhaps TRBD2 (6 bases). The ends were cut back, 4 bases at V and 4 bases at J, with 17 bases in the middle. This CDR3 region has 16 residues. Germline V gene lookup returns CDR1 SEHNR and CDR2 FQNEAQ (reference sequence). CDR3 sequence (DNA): TGTGCCAGCAGCTCAACTTGGGACTTAGCTTACAATGAGCAGTTCTTC. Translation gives CASSSTWDLAYNEQFF.

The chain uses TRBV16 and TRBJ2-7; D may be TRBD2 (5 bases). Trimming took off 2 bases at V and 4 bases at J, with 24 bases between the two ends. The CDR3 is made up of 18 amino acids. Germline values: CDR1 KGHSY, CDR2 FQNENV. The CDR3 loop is CASSQRSAGQDSGYEQYF. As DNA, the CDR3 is TGTGCCAGCAGCCAACGAAGTGCAGGCCAAGACTCGGGGTACGAGCAGTACTTC.